Listed here is a single T cell receptor beta chain. The data were obtained in a study of T cell responses to AZD1222 COVID-19 vaccine. About the study: Second-dose recipients at about 4 or about 12 weeks were treated as one pooled group.

The germline V gene has CDR1 MDHEN and CDR2 SYDVKM. The CDR3 runs 15 residues. Trimming shortened V by 6 bases and J by 5 bases, and 19 bases separated the two germline ends. Using immunoSEQ multiplex PCR, the repertoire was profiled, and TCRdb retains in-frame clones only, with some absent. This sample has around 130,000 clones, with around 89% found just once. The sequencing here drew on peripheral blood, taken on day 0 of AZD1222 vaccination. The receptor's source is an adult in good health. This chain links TRBV28 with TRBJ2-5; weak D call: TRBD1 (6 bases). The DNA of the CDR3 is TGTGCCAGCAGCTACTCCGGACAGCCCGGGGAGACCCAGTACTTC. Translated: CASSYSGQPGETQYF.